Detailed here is one TCR beta chain. Its antigen is not known. The data were obtained in a study of response to subunit inactivated influenza vaccine. Points from the study as a whole: That few new T cells are recruited by each seasonal influenza vaccination was the authors' suggestion.

Germline V CDR1 and CDR2: SGHTA, FQGNSA. Trimming removed 3 bases at V and 7 bases at J, with 6 bases between. CDR3 length equals 11 residues. TCRdb analysed the RT-PCR reads with MiXCR anew, one entry per CDR3 protein. The table records about 650,000 distinct CDR3 sequences, 12% to 15% of them present only once. V is TRBV7-2 and J is TRBJ1-2; D call uncertain. The clonotype comes from a man aged 50-60 years who received an inactivated influenza vaccine. Here the sequenced sample was PBMCs from blood, taken less than 15 days before vaccination. DNA for the CDR3: TGTGCCAGCAGCTTCACTGGTGGCTACACCTTC. It specifies CASSFTGGYTF.